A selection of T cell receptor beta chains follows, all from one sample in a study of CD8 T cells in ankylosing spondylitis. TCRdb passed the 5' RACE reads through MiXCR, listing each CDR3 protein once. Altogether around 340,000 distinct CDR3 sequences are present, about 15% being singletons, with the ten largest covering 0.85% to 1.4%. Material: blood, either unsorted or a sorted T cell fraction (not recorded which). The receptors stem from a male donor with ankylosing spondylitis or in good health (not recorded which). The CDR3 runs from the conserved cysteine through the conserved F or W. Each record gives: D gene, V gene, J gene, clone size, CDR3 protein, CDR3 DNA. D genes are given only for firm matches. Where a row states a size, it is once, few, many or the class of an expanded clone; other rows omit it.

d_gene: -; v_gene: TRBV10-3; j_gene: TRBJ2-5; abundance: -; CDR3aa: CAIVAVAEIQETQYF; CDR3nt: TGTGCCATCGTAGCCGTAGCGGAAATCCAAGAGACCCAGTACTTC
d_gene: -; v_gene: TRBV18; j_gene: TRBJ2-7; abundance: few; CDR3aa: CASSPASWEQYF; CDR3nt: TGTGCCAGCTCTCCTGCTTCATGGGAGCAGTACTTC
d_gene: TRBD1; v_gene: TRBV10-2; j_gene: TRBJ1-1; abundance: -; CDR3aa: CATWDRMNTEAFF; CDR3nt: TGCGCCACCTGGGACAGAATGAACACTGAAGCTTTCTTT
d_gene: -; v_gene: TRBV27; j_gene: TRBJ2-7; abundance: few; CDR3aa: CASNRAGPSYEQYF; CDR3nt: TGTGCCAGCAATAGGGCGGGACCTTCCTACGAGCAGTACTTC
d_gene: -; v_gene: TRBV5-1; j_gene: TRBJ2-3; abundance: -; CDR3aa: CASSSAGAPADTQYF; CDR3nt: TGCGCCAGCAGCTCGGCGGGGGCCCCGGCGGATACGCAGTATTTT
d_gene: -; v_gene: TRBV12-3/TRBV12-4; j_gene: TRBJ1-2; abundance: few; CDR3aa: CASSLTEDPTRYTF; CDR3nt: TGTGCCAGCAGTTTAACGGAGGACCCTACCCGCTACACCTTC
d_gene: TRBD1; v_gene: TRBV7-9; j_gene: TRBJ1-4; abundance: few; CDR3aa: CASSQDRGRVGEKLFF; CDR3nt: TGTGCCAGCAGCCAGGACAGGGGGCGAGTTGGTGAAAAACTGTTTTTT
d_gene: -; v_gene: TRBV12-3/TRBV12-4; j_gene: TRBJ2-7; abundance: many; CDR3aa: CASSLGPVSSSYEQYF; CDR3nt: TGTGCCAGCAGTTTAGGCCCTGTATCGAGCTCCTACGAGCAGTACTTC
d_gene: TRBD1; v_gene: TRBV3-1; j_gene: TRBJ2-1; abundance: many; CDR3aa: CASSLTGTGPYNEQFF; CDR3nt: TGTGCCAGCAGCCTGACCGGGACAGGGCCTTACAATGAGCAGTTCTTC
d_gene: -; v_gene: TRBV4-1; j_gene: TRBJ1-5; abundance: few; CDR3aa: CASSPGTGLGPQHF; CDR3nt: TGCGCCAGCAGCCCGGGGACGGGGTTGGGGCCCCAGCATTTT
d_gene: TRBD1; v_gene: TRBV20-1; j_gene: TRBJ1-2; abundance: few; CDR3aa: CSARLSTGAHGYTF; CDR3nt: TGCAGTGCTAGATTATCGACAGGGGCGCATGGCTACACCTTC
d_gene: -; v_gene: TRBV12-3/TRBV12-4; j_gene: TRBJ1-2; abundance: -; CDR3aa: CASSFKGRGYGYTF; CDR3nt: TGTGCCAGCAGTTTCAAGGGGCGCGGCTATGGCTACACCTTC
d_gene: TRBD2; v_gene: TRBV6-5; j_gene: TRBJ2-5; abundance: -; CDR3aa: CASSYNPSGPETQYF; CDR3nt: TGTGCCAGCAGTTACAATCCTAGCGGTCCAGAGACCCAGTACTTC
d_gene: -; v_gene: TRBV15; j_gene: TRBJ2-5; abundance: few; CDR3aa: CATSANRAQETQYF; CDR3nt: TGTGCCACCAGCGCAAACCGGGCCCAAGAGACCCAGTACTTC
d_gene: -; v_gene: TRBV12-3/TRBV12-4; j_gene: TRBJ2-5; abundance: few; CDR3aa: CASSREPTETQYF; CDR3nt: TGTGCCAGCAGTCGGGAGCCGACAGAGACCCAGTACTTC
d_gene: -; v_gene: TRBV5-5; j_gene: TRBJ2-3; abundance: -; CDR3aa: CASSLDYGDTQYF; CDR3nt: TGTGCCAGCAGCTTGGACTACGGGGATACGCAGTATTTT
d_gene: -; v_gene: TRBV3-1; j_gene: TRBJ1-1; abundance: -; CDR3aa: CASSQDSGKTEAFF; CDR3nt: TGTGCCAGCAGCCAGGATTCAGGGAAGACTGAAGCTTTCTTT
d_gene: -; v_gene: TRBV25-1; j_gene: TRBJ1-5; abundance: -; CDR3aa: CASSEYSGESAQHF; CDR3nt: TGTGCCAGCAGTGAATATTCAGGGGAATCAGCCCAGCATTTT